Included here is one T cell receptor beta chain sequence, with context. This clone was seen only a few times. The antigen this receptor binds is unknown. Qualities for individual bases were not recorded, and no much larger clone is one base off. A distance of 3 bases separates the germline ends of V and J, which lose 2 bases and 1 base respectively. For CDR1 and CDR2, the germline V gene (reference sequence) lists SEHNR and FQNEAQ. The CDR3 numbers 12 residues from cysteine through phenylalanine. Solely the CDR3 DNA is kept, with 36 bases framed from the first base. The CDR3 regions of human TCRbeta chains were subjected to immunosequencing. On the authors' methods: TCRs in the repertoires were compared against a reference library of SARS-CoV-2-specific TCRs that had been generated with the MIRA antigen-specificity platform. Breadth was defined as the fraction of unique TCRs that were SARS-CoV-2-associated, and depth was defined as the fraction of total T cells that were SARS-CoV-2-associated. Using the MIRA data, each spike-specific TCR was mapped to the spike region that the TCR reacts to and placed in a CD4 or CD8 class. Log10-transformed breadth and depth values were compared by one-way ANOVA with Sidak's multiple comparisons tests. The clones in this table, taken by TCRdb from immuneACCESS, are in-frame only. Not every clone is retained; where verified, under half of the shortfall comes from an unresolved V gene, and the cause of the rest is unknown. V and J calls and clone size are those listed in that table; D and trimming were worked out from the DNA. The table for this sample lists roughly 150,000 clones; approximately 94% of them were counted only once. Jointly, the top ten make up approximately 4.6% of the sample.

This sample's time point label indicates: about 28 days (+/-7) after the second vaccine dose. AZD1222 recipients given second doses at about 4 weeks or at about 12 weeks were pooled, since spike-specific TCR depth and breadth were not found to differ between the two schedules. Vaccinee samples came from UK trials COV001 and COV002, including a single-blind randomized controlled phase 2/3 trial of AZD1222 (ChAdOx1 nCoV-19) in healthy adults. For TCRbeta chain sequencing, PBMC samples were collected from trial participants at day 0 and at day 28 after the second dose. The data belong to a study of T cell responses to AZD1222 COVID-19 vaccine (dated by TCRdb to about 2021). Broadly, across the study: TCR sequencing covered 233 trial participants: 200 to 210 given two doses of AZD1222 and 26 given two doses of MenACWY control vaccine. Enrollment into the trials was organized by age into subgroups of 18-55, 56-69 and 70-plus years, and those subgroups contained about 160, 30 and 59 TCR-sequenced participants, respectively.

The study at large found these results: In the small 56-69-year group, the increase in depth fell short of significance, most likely because of low power. Most participants were white British and females outnumbered males, and the authors suggested that clonal diversity may have been underestimated. Epitopes outside the regions mutated in the B.1.351 and B.1.1.7 variants were reportedly recognized by nearly half of the unique spike-specific TCRs. Vaccine-associated CD4 TCRs spanned the whole spike protein, with dominant responses in regions 160-218 and 743-854. Spike-specific TCR breadth and depth rose significantly after two AZD1222 doses compared with day 0 and with MenACWY recipients. Conclusions about previously exposed vaccinees are limited, since just five or six AZD1222 recipients were seropositive for SARS-CoV-2 at baseline. Because no day 14 peak-response samples were available, repertoires were characterized only after the peak T cell response.

This sequence was found in an adult who received the AZD1222 COVID-19 vaccine. This chain is built from TRBV7-9 and TRBJ2-7; the D gene cannot be resolved reliably. The material sequenced was peripheral blood, taken 28 days after the second AZD1222 dose. Here the CDR3 is given as CASSLSSYEQYF. The nucleotide sequence reads TGTGCCAGCAGCTTAAGTTCCTACGAGCAGTACTTC.